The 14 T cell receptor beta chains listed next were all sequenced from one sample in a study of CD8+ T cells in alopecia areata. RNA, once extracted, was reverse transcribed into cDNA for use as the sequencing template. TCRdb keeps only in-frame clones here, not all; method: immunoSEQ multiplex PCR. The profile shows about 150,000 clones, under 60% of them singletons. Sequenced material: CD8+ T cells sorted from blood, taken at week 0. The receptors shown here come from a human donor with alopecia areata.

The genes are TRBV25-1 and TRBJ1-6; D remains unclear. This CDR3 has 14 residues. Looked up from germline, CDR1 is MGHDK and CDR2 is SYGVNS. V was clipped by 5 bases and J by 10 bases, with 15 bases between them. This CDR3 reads CASSSGVRSSPLHF. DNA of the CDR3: TGTGCCAGCAGTTCAGGCGTCAGATCCTCACCCCTCCACTTT.

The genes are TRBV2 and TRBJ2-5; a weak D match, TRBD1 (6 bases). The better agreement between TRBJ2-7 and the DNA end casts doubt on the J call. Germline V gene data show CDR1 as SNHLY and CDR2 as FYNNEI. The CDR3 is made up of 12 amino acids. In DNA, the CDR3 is TGTGCCAGCAGGGACAGTTCCTACGAGCAGTACTTC. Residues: CASRDSSYEQYF.

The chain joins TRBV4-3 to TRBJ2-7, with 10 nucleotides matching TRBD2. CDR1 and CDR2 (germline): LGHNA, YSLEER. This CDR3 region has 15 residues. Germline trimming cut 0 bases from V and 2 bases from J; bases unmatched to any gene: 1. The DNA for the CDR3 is TGCGCCAGCAGCCAAGAAACTAGCGGGGCCTACGAGCAGTACTTC. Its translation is CASSQETSGAYEQYF.

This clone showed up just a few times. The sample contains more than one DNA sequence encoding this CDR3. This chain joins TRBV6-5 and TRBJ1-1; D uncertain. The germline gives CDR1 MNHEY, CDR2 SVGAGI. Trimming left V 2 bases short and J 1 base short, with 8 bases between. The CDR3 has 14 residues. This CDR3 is CASSYSEGNTEAFF. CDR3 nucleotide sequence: TGTGCCAGCAGTTACAGTGAGGGGAACACTGAAGCTTTCTTT.

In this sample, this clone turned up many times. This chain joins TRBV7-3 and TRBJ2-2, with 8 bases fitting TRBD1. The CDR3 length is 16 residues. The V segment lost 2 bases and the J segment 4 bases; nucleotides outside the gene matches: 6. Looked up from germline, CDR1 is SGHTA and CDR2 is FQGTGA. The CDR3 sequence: CASSLSGGSSTGELFF. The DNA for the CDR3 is TGTGCCAGCAGCTTATCAGGGGGCAGTTCCACCGGGGAGCTGTTTTTT.

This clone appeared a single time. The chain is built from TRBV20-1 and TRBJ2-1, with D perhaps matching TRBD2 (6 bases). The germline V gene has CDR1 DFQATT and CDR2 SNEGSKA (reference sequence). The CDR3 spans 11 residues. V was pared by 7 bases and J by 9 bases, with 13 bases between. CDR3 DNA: TGCAGTGTGGTTAGCGGTAGTGAGCAGTTCTTC. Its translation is CSVVSGSEQFF.

The CDR3 coding sequence is TGCAGCGTTGATGCAGCAGAGAACTATGGCTACACCTTC. This translates into CSVDAAENYGYTF. The chain links TRBV29-1 to TRBJ1-2; D ambiguous. CDR3 length equals 13 residues. V lost 3 bases, J lost 2 bases, and 10 bases lay in between. Germline CDR1 SQVTM, CDR2 ANQGSEA.

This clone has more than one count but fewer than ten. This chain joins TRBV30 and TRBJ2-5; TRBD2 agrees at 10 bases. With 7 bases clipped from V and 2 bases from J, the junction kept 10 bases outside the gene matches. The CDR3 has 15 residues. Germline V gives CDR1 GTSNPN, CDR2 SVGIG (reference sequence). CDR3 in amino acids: CAFVASGGPQETQYF. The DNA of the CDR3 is TGTGCCTTTGTCGCTAGCGGGGGACCACAAGAGACCCAGTACTTC.

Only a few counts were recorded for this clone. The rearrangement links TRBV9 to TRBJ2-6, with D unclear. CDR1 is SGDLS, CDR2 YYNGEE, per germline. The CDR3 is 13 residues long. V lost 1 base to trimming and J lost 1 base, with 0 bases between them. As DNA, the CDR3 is TGTGCCAGCAGCGTATCTGGGGCCAACGTCCTGACTTTC. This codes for CASSVSGANVLTF.

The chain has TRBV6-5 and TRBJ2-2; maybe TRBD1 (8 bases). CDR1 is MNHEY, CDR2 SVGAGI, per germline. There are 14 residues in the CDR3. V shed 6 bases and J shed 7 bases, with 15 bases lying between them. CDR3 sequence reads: CASRPTGEGGELFF. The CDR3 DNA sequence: TGTGCCAGCAGGCCGACAGGGGAGGGCGGGGAGCTGTTTTTT.

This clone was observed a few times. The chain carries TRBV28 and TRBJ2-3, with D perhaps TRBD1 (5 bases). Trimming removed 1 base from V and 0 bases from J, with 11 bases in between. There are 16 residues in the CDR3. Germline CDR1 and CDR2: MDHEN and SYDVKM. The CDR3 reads CASSLFQRTSTDTQYF. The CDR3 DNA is TGTGCCAGCAGTTTATTCCAAAGGACAAGCACAGATACGCAGTATTTT.

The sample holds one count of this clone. CDR3 residues: CASSHLAGGLDTQYF. The CDR3, as DNA: TGTGCCAGCAGCCACCTAGCGGGGGGCCTAGATACGCAGTATTTT. V usage is TRBV7-6 and J usage is TRBJ2-3; 11 positions agree with TRBD2. This CDR3 contains 15 residues. CDR1 and CDR2 from the germline V gene are SGHVS and FNYEAQ. V lost 5 bases, J lost 5 bases, and 6 bases stayed unmatched.

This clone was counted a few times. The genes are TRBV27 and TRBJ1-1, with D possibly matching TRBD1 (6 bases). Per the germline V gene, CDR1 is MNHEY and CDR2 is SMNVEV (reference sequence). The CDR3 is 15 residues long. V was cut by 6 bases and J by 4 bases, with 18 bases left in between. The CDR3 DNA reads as TGTGCCAGCAGAACAGGGTCCTCGTGGGGCACTGAAGCTTTCTTT. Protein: CASRTGSSWGTEAFF.

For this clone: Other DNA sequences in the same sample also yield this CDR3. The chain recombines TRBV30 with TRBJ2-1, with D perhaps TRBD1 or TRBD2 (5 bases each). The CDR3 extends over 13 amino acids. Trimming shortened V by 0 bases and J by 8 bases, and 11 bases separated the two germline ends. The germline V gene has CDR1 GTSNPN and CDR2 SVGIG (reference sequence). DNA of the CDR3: TGTGCCTGGAGTGTAGGGCAGGGAGATGAGCAGTTCTTC. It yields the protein CAWSVGQGDEQFF.